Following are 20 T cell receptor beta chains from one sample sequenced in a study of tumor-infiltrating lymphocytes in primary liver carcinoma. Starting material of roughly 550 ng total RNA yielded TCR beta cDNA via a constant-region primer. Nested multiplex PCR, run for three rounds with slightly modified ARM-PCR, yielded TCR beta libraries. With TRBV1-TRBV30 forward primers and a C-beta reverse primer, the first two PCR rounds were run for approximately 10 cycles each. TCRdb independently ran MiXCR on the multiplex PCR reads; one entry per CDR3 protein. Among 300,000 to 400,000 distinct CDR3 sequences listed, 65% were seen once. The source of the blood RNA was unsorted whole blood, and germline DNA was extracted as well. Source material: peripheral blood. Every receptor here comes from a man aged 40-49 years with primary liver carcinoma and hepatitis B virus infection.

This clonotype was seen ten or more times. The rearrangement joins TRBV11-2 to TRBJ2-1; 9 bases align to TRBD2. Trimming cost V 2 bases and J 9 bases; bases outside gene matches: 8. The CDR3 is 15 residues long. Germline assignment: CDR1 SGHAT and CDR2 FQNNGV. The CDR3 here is CASSLSGGRAGEQFF. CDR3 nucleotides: TGTGCCAGCAGCTTAAGCGGCGGGAGGGCCGGTGAGCAGTTCTTC.

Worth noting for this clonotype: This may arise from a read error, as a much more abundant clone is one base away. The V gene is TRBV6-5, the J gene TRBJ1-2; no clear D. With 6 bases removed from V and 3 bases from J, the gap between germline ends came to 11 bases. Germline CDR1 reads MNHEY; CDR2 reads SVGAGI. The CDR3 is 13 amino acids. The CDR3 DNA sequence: TGTGCCAGCAGCCAGAGCACCGACTATGGCTACACCTTC. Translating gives CASSQSTDYGYTF.

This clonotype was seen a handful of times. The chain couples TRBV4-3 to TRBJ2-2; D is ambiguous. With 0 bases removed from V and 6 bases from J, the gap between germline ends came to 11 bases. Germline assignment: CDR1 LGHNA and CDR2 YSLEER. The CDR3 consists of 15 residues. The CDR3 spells CASSQETQSPGELFF. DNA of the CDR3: TGCGCCAGCAGCCAAGAAACCCAGAGCCCCGGGGAGCTGTTTTTT.

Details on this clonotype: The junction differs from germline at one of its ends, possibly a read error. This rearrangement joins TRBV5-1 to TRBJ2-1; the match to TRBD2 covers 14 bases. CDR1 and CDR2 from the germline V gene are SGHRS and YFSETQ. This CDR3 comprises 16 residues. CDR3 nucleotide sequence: TGTGCCAGCAGCTGGACTAGCGGGAGGTTCTGGAATGAGCAGTTCTTC. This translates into CASSWTSGRFWNEQFF. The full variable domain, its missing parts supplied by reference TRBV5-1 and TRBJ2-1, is KAGVTQTPRYLIKTRGQQVTLSCSPISGHRSVSWYQQTPGQGLQFLFEYFSETQRNKGNFPGRFSGRQFSNSRSEMNVSTLELGDSALYLCASSWTSGRFWNEQFFGPGTRLTVL.

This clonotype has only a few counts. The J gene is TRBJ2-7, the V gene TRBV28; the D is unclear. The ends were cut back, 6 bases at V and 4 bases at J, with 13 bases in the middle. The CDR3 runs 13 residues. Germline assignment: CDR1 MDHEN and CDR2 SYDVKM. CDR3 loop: CASSPLRGYEQYF. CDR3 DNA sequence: TGTGCCAGCAGCCCTTTACGTGGGTACGAGCAGTACTTC.

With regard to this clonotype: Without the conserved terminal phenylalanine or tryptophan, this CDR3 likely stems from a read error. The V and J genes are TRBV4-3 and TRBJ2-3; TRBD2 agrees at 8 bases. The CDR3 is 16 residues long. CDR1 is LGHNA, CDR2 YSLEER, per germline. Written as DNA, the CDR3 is TGCGCCAACAGCCAAGATCTAGCGGGTCGCACAGATACGCAGTATCTT. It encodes CANSQDLAGRTDTQYL.

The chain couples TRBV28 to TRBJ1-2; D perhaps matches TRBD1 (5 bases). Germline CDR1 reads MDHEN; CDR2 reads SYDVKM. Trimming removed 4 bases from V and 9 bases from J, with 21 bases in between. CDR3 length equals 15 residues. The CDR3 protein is CASSSHGTYLRSYTF. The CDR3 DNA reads TGTGCCAGCAGTTCCCACGGGACTTACCTAAGGAGCTACACCTTC.

In nucleotides, the CDR3 is TGTGCCAGCAGCCATGGAGGAAGGAACTCTGGGGCCAACGTCCTGACTTTC. This encodes CASSHGGRNSGANVLTF. The rearrangement joins TRBV7-9 to TRBJ2-6, with D possibly being TRBD2 (5 bases). V lost 5 bases, J lost 0 bases, and 14 bases lay in between. This CDR3 contains 17 residues. In germline, CDR1 is SEHNR, CDR2 FQNEAQ (reference sequence).

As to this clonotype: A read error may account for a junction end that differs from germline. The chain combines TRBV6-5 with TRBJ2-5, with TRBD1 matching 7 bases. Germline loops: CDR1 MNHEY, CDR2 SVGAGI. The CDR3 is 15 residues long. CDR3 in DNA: TGTGCCAGCAATCAAAACAGGGGCGATCAAGAGACCCAGTATTTC. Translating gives CASNQNRGDQETQYF.

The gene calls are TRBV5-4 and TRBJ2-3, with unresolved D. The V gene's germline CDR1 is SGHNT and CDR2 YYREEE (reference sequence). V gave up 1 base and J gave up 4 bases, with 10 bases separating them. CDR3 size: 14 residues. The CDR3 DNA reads TGTGCCAGCAGCTTGTGGGGTTCTGCAGATACGCAGTATTTT. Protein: CASSLWGSADTQYF. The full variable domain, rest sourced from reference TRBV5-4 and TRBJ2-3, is ETGVTQSPTHLIKTRGQQVTLRCSSQSGHNTVSWYQQALGQGPQFIFQYYREEENGRGNFPPRFSGLQFPNYSSELNVNALELDDSALYLCASSLWGSADTQYFGPGTRLTVL.

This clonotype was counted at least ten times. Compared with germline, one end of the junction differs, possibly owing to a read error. The CDR3 loop reads CASSPMDSGSLIF. The CDR3 region has the DNA TGCGCCAGCAGCCCTATGGATAGCGGGAGTCTAATCTTC. This sequence joins TRBV4-1 and TRBJ2-1; TRBD2 aligns across 9 bases. There are 13 residues in the CDR3. CDR1 is MGHRA, CDR2 YSYEKL, per germline.

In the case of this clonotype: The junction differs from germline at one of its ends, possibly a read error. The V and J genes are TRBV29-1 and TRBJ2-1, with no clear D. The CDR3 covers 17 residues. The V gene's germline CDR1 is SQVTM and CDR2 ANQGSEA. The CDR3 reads CSVEDQINPNSYNEQFF. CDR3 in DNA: TGCAGCGTTGAAGATCAGATTAACCCTAACTCCTATAATGAGCAGTTCTTC.

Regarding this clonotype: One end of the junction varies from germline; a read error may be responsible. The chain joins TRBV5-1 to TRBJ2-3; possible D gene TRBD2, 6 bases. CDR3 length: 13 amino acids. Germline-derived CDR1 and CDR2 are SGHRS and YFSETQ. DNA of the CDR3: TGCGCCAGCAGTGGGGGGATGGCAGATACGCATTATTTT. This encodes CASSGGMADTHYF. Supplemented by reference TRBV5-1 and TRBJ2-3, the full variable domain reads KAGVTQTPRYLIKTRGQQVTLSCSPISGHRSVSWYQQTPGQGLQFLFEYFSETQRNKGNFPGRFSGRQFSNSRSEMNVSTLELGDSALYLCASSGGMADTHYFGPGTRLTVL.

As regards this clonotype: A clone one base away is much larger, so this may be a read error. The chain's CDR3 is CASSFTGTDSYVQYF. The CDR3 DNA follows: TGCGCCAGCAGCTTCACCGGGACGGACTCCTACGTGCAGTACTTC. V usage is TRBV5-1 and J usage is TRBJ2-7; the D call may be TRBD1 or TRBD2 (5 bases each). This CDR3 spans 15 amino acids. CDR1 SGHRS and CDR2 YFSETQ come from the germline V gene. Full variable domain (outside the CDR3, taken from reference TRBV5-1 and TRBJ2-7): KAGVTQTPRYLIKTRGQQVTLSCSPISGHRSVSWYQQTPGQGLQFLFEYFSETQRNKGNFPGRFSGRQFSNSRSEMNVSTLELGDSALYLCASSFTGTDSYVQYFGPGTRLTVT.

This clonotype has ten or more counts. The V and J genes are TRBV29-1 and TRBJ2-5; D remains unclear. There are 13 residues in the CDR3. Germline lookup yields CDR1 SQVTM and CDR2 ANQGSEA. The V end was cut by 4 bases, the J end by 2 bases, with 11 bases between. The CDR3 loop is CSVVTDAQETQYF. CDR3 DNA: TGCAGCGTTGTAACGGATGCGCAAGAGACCCAGTACTTC.

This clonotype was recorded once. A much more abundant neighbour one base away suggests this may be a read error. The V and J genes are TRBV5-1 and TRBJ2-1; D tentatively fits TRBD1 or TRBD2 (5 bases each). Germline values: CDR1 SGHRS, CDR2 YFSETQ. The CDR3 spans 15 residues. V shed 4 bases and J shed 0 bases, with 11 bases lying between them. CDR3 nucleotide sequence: TGCGCCAGCAGCATGGATGGGACCTCCTACAATGAGCAGTTCTTC. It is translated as CASSMDGTSYNEQFF.

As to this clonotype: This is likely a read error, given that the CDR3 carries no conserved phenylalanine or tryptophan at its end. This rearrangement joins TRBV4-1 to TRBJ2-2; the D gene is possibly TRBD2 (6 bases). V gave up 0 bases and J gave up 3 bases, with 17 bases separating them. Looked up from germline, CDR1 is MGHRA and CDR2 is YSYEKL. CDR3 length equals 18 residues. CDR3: CASSQDSGWAWYTGELFL. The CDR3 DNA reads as TGCGCCAGCAGCCAAGACAGCGGGTGGGCGTGGTACACCGGGGAGCTGTTTCTT.

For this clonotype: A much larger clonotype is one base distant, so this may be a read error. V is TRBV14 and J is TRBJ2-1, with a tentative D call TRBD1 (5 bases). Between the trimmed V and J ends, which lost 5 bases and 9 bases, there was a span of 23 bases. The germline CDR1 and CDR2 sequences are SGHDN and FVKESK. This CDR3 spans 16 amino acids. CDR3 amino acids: CASSTLFKNTGIEQFF. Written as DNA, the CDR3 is TGTGCCAGCAGCACACTGTTTAAAAACACAGGCATTGAGCAGTTCTTC.

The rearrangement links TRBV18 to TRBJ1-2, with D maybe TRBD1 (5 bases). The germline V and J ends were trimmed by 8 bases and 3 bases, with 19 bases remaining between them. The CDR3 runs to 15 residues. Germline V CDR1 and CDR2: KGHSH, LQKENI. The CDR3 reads CASLTKGEFDYGYTF. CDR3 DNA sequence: TGTGCCAGCCTAACCAAAGGGGAATTTGACTATGGCTACACCTTC.

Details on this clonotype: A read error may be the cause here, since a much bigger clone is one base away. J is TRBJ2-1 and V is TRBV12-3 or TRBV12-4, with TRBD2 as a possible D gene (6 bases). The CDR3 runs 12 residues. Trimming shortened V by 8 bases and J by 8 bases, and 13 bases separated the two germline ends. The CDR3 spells CASGSGEYEQFF. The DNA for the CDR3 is TGTGCCAGCGGTTCGGGGGAGTATGAGCAGTTCTTC.